The sequence of this T cell receptor beta chain was determined in a study of T cells in narcolepsy. Study-wide points: Autoreactive clone sequences were missing from some blood memory CD4+ repertoires. Comparing one patient's CSF and blood CD4+ clonotypes highlighted HCRT- and TRIB2-specific autoreactive clonotypes.

Notes on this clone: Its antigen is currently unknown.

The CDR3 is 17 amino acids. V lost 5 bases to trimming and J lost 2 bases; unmatched junction nucleotides: 10. Germline CDR1 SEHNR, CDR2 FQNEAQ (reference sequence). TCRdb's copy holds only in-frame clones and misses some; the assay was immunoSEQ multiplex PCR. The sample lists approximately 26,000 clones, more than 65% occurring once. The rearrangement uses TRBV7-9 and TRBJ1-5, with 9 bases fitting TRBD1. The TCR was taken from a human donor in good health. Sequences were obtained from memory (CD45RA-) CD4+ T cells from blood. In DNA, the CDR3 is TGTGCCAGCAGCCCTTCCAGGACAGGGGACGGCAATCAGCCCCAGCATTTT. Translated, it gives CASSPSRTGDGNQPQHF.